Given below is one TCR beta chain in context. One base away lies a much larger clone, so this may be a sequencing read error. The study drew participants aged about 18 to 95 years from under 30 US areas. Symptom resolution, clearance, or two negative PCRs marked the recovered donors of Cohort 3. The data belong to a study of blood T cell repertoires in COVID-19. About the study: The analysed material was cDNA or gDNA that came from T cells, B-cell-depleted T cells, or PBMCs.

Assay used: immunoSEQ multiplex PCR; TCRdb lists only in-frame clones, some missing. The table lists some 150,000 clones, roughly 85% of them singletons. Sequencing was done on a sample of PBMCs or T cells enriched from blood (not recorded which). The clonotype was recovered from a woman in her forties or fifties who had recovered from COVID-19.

The CDR3 nucleotides read TGTGCCAGCAGCTTAGGACAGGGGAACACTGAAGCTTTCTTT. Translation gives CASSLGQGNTEAFF. The gene calls are TRBV7-9 and TRBJ1-1; TRBD1 agrees at 7 bases. There are 14 residues in the CDR3. Trimming took 1 base from V and 1 from J; bases not matched to a gene: 0. Germline V CDR1 and CDR2: SEHNR, FQNEAQ (reference sequence). Using reference TRBV7-9 and TRBJ1-1 for the parts outside the CDR3, the full variable domain is DTGVSQNPRHKITKRGQNVTFRCDPISEHNRLYWYRQTLGQGPEFLTYFQNEAQLEKSRLLSDRFSAERPKGSFSTLEIQRTEQGDSAMYLCASSLGQGNTEAFFGQGTRLTVV.